This T cell receptor (beta chain) was sequenced during a study of shared clonotypes between healthy human individuals. Study at large: Each donor had three CD4 naive, three CD4 memory, two CD8 naive and one CD8 memory plate.

Assay used: immunoSEQ multiplex PCR; TCRdb lists only in-frame clones, some missing. There are some 1.5 million clones in the sample; approximately 97% occur only once, and approximately 1.1% lies in the top ten. The CDR3 covers 15 residues. The ends lost 0 bases at V and 2 bases at J; junction bases unmatched: 3. Germline CDR1 SGHRS, CDR2 YFSETQ. The chain couples TRBV5-1 to TRBJ2-7; 9 nucleotides match TRBD1. The receptor's source is a man aged 30 to 45 in good health. What was sequenced was naive CD4+ T cells sorted from blood. The subset was: CD45RA+ positively selected. CDR3 coding DNA: TGCGCCAGCAGCTTGGGGGGACAGGGCACCTACGAGCAGTACTTC. It translates to CASSLGGQGTYEQYF.